The next 18 T cell receptor beta chains were all read from a single sample in a study of blood T cell repertoires in COVID-19. Generated by immunoSEQ multiplex PCR, the TCRdb table keeps only in-frame clones and is missing some. Of around 68,000 clones listed, about 91% are singletons. Sequenced material: peripheral blood. The receptors originated from a man in his forties or fifties with active COVID-19.

The genes are TRBV4-1 and TRBJ2-3; a weak D match, TRBD1 (5 bases). Trimming took 1 base from V and 2 from J, leaving 10 bases between them. The CDR3 extends over 15 amino acids. CDR1 and CDR2 from the germline V gene are MGHRA and YSYEKL. The CDR3 region is CASSQGQPPTDTQYF. The CDR3 DNA follows: TGCGCCAGCAGCCAAGGACAGCCGCCCACAGATACGCAGTATTTT.

The chain carries TRBV14 and TRBJ1-2; the match to TRBD1 covers 9 bases. Germline V CDR1 and CDR2: SGHDN, FVKESK. This CDR3 is built from 18 residues. J gave up 4 bases and V 5 bases, and 17 bases lay outside the gene matches. The CDR3 nucleotides are TGTGCCAGCAGCGTTTGGTTGGGACAGGGATTAATGGGCTATGGCTACACCTTC. Its translation: CASSVWLGQGLMGYGYTF.

The rearrangement links TRBV2 to TRBJ2-7, with 10 bases that match TRBD1. V shed 8 bases, J shed 6 bases, and the junction held 10 bases outside the gene matches. Germline V CDR1 and CDR2: SNHLY, FYNNEI. This CDR3 spans 14 amino acids. The CDR3 bases are TGTGCCAGCCGGACCCGGGACAGGGGACGCGAGCAGTACTTC. Translation gives CASRTRDRGREQYF.

This clone was observed a single time. The CDR3 nucleotides are TGTGCCAGCTCACCCCCCGCTGGACAGGGTTCCTACGAGCAGTACTTC. This encodes CASSPPAGQGSYEQYF. The J gene is TRBJ2-7, the V gene TRBV18, with TRBD1 identical over 8 bases. Germline CDR1 is KGHSH and CDR2 is LQKENI. Trimming took 3 bases from V and 1 from J; bases not matched to a gene: 8. The CDR3 sequence is 16 residues long.

The chain combines TRBV28 with TRBJ1-5; TRBD1 matches 7 bases. The V segment lost 6 bases and the J segment 0 bases; nucleotides outside the gene matches: 5. The CDR3 is 15 amino acids. The germline gives CDR1 MDHEN, CDR2 SYDVKM. As DNA, the CDR3 is TGTGCCAGCAGCTTGGGACAGTATAGCAATCAGCCCCAGCATTTT. As protein: CASSLGQYSNQPQHF. Full variable domain (outside the CDR3, taken from reference TRBV28 and TRBJ1-5): DVKVTQSSRYLVKRTGEKVFLECVQDMDHENMFWYRQDPGLGLRLIYFSYDVKMKEKGDIPEGYSVSREKKERFSLILESASTNQTSMYLCASSLGQYSNQPQHFGDGTRLSIL.

The gene calls are TRBV15 and TRBJ1-2; D is undetermined. The CDR3 runs 13 residues. V lost 4 bases and J lost 2, with 8 bases in between. In germline, CDR1 is LNHNV, CDR2 YYDKDF (reference sequence). CDR3 in amino acids: CATSKGGNYGYTF. For the CDR3, the DNA is TGTGCCACCAGCAAGGGAGGAAACTATGGCTACACCTTC.

The gene calls are TRBV25-1 and TRBJ1-1; 11 bases agree with TRBD1. The germline V gene has CDR1 MGHDK and CDR2 SYGVNS. CDR3 size: 18 residues. The ends lost 4 bases at V and 1 base at J; junction bases unmatched: 11. The CDR3 DNA sequence: TGTGCCAGCAGTGGCGCCGGGACAGGGGGTTTCGGGAACACTGAAGCTTTCTTT. Translated: CASSGAGTGGFGNTEAFF.

The rearrangement joins TRBV20-1 to TRBJ1-1, with D possibly being TRBD1 (5 bases). Germline CDR1 DFQATT, CDR2 SNEGSKA (reference sequence). The CDR3 has 13 amino acids. Trimming took off 3 bases at V and 1 base at J, with 9 bases between the two ends. CDR3 nucleotide sequence: TGCAGTGCTAGTCCAGACAGGAACACTGAAGCTTTCTTT. It translates to CSASPDRNTEAFF.

The chain is built from TRBV6-6 and TRBJ2-4, with a possible D match to TRBD1 (6 bases). CDR3 length equals 14 residues. Between the trimmed V and J ends, which lost 5 bases and 2 bases, there was a span of 10 bases. Germline-derived CDR1 and CDR2 are MNHNY and SVGAGI (reference sequence). In DNA form, the CDR3 reads TGTGCCAGCAGTCCCCGGGACACCAAAAACATTCAGTACTTC. Protein: CASSPRDTKNIQYF.

This chain connects TRBV7-9 to TRBJ2-1; D is ambiguous. This CDR3 is 12 amino acids long. V was pared by 2 bases and J by 6 bases, with 5 bases between. Germline V gives CDR1 SEHNR, CDR2 FQNEAQ (reference sequence). CDR3 loop: CASSLPFNEQFF. CDR3 nucleotide sequence: TGTGCCAGCAGCTTACCCTTCAATGAGCAGTTCTTC.

The chain uses TRBV19 and TRBJ2-7; 9 nucleotides align to TRBD1. The trim removed 4 bases at V and 1 base at J, leaving 2 bases unmatched. Per germline, CDR1 LNHDA and CDR2 SQIVND (reference sequence). The CDR3 consists of 14 residues. The CDR3 spells CASSTGTGSYEQYF. The CDR3 nucleotides are TGTGCCAGTAGTACCGGGACAGGGTCCTACGAGCAGTACTTC.

The V and J genes are TRBV19 and TRBJ2-7; maybe TRBD1 (6 bases). CDR3 size: 14 residues. Trimming pared 2 bases from V and 4 bases from J, leaving 12 bases between. The V gene's germline CDR1 is LNHDA and CDR2 SQIVND (reference sequence). CDR3 region: CASSIKGDGYEQYF. The CDR3 coding sequence is TGTGCCAGTAGTATAAAGGGGGACGGATACGAGCAGTACTTC.

This clone turned up a few times. The chain joins TRBV7-3 to TRBJ1-5, with TRBD1 as a possible D gene (6 bases). V was shortened by 5 bases and J by 6 bases, with 17 bases between the two germline ends. The CDR3 totals 15 residues. The germline gives CDR1 SGHTA, CDR2 FQGTGA. The CDR3 DNA reads TGTGCCAGCAGCCCTCGAGCGGGGGCTGGTCAGCCCCAGCATTTT. Translating it yields CASSPRAGAGQPQHF. Variable domain in full (rest from reference TRBV7-3 and TRBJ1-5): GAGVSQTPSNKVTEKGKYVELRCDPISGHTALYWYRQSLGQGPEFLIYFQGTGAADDSGLPNDRFFAVRPEGSVSTLKIQRTERGDSAVYLCASSPRAGAGQPQHFGDGTRLSIL.

This clone was recorded a few times. The chain employs TRBV2 and TRBJ1-5; D may be TRBD1 (5 bases). Germline CDR1 is SNHLY and CDR2 is FYNNEI. This CDR3 comprises 14 residues. Trimming cost V 6 bases and J 2 bases, with 11 bases left between them. This CDR3 is CASSPDSRNQPQHF. DNA for the CDR3: TGTGCCAGCAGCCCCGACAGCCGCAATCAGCCCCAGCATTTT.

The CDR3 is CSGLNRESTEAFF. DNA of the CDR3: TGCAGCGGACTTAACAGGGAGAGCACTGAAGCTTTCTTT. The chain is built from TRBV29-1 and TRBJ1-1; D perhaps matches TRBD1 (6 bases). V lost 7 bases and J 4 bases, leaving 16 bases between the germline ends. The CDR3 length is 13 residues. Per germline, CDR1 SQVTM and CDR2 ANQGSEA.

The rearrangement links TRBV6-1 to TRBJ1-1; 8 bases align to TRBD1. V trimming: 2 bases; J trimming: 8 bases; junction bases outside the gene matches: 10. The CDR3 length is 15 residues. Looked up from germline, CDR1 is MNHNS and CDR2 is SASEGT. The CDR3 reads CASSERGQGRIEAFF. CDR3 in DNA: TGTGCCAGCAGTGAACGAGGACAGGGAAGGATCGAAGCTTTCTTT.

V is TRBV6-5 and J is TRBJ1-3; D is ambiguous. This CDR3 comprises 14 residues. V was clipped by 6 bases and J by 1 base, with 10 bases between them. The germline V gene has CDR1 MNHEY and CDR2 SVGAGI. CDR3 in amino acids: CASRQSLSGNTIYF. CDR3 in DNA: TGTGCCAGCAGACAGTCCTTATCTGGAAACACCATATATTTT.

The chain carries TRBV4-1 and TRBJ1-1, with no clear D. Trimming pared 0 bases from V and 4 bases from J, leaving 6 bases between. Germline V gene data show CDR1 as MGHRA and CDR2 as YSYEKL. The CDR3 sequence is 13 residues long. In DNA form, the CDR3 reads TGCGCCAGCAGCCAAGAAGCGGGCACTGAAGCTTTCTTT. It is translated as CASSQEAGTEAFF.